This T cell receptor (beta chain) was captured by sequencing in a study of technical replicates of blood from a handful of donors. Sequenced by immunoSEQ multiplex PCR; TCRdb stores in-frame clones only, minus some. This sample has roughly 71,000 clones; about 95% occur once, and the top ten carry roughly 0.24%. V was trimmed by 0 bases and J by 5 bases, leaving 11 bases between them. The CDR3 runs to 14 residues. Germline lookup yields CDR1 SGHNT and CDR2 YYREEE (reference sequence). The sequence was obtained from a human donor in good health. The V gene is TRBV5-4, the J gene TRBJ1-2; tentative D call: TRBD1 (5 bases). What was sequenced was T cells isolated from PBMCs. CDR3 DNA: TGTGCCAGCAGCTTGGGAACAGGAGGGTATGGCTACACCTTC. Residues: CASSLGTGGYGYTF.